The next 17 T cell receptor beta chains were all read from a single sample in a study of T cell repertoires in cytomegalovirus infection. Their recognized antigens are unknown. TCRdb analysed the reads with MiXCR anew, one entry per CDR3 protein. This sample carries about 83,000 distinct CDR3 sequences, around 49% of them seen once, and the ten largest clones take more than 80%. The specimen was CD8+ T cells from cultured PBMCs, collected from culture after CMV antigen stimulation. These receptors all come from a human donor in good health (CMV status not recorded). Some clones in this sample may be carry-over from other donors' samples.

This clonotype has just one count. DNA of the CDR3: TGTGCCACCAGCAGGGAGGACAGATACACTGAAGCTTTCTTT. Translating gives CATSREDRYTEAFF. V and J are TRBV15 and TRBJ1-1, with TRBD1 as a possible D gene (6 bases). V was pared by 3 bases and J by 3 bases, with 11 bases between. Germline CDR1 LNHNV, CDR2 YYDKDF (reference sequence). This CDR3 region has 14 residues.

V usage is TRBV7-2 and J usage is TRBJ1-1; TRBD1 might be the D (5 bases). The CDR3 has 15 amino acids. Trimming shortened V by 5 bases and J by 1 base, and 14 bases separated the two germline ends. CDR1 is SGHTA and CDR2 is FQGNSA in the germline V gene. CDR3 in amino acids: CASSPLGGSNTEAFF. CDR3 bases: TGTGCCAGCAGCCCTCTTGGGGGTTCGAACACTGAAGCTTTCTTT.

The gene calls are TRBV7-9 and TRBJ2-5, with D possibly TRBD1 on 7 matching bases. The V end lost 4 bases, the J end lost 5 bases, and 17 bases lay between the germline ends. The germline V gene has CDR1 SEHNR and CDR2 FQNEAQ (reference sequence). The CDR3 is made up of 15 amino acids. CDR3 nucleotide sequence: TGTGCCAGCAGCTCCCGAGCAGGGGGAGGTGAGACCCAGTACTTC. Translated: CASSSRAGGGETQYF.

The chain employs TRBV5-6 and TRBJ1-5, with D unclear. Germline V lookup: CDR1 SGHDT, CDR2 YYEEEE. CDR3 size: 19 residues. The V end lost 4 bases, the J end lost 0 bases, and 23 bases lay between the germline ends. In DNA form, the CDR3 reads TGTGCCAGCAGCACCGGTCCGTCCCCCCCCGGGTATAGCAATCAGCCCCAGCATTTT. It specifies CASSTGPSPPGYSNQPQHF.

J is TRBJ1-1 and V is TRBV12-3 or TRBV12-4; D is unresolved. The CDR3 runs 12 residues. Between the trimmed V and J ends, which lost 2 bases and 7 bases, there was a span of 8 bases. CDR3 residues: CASSLYGLEAFF. CDR3 DNA sequence: TGTGCCAGCAGTTTATACGGCCTTGAAGCTTTCTTT.

This clonotype is a singleton in its sample. The V and J genes are TRBV7-8 and TRBJ2-7; D remains ambiguous. This CDR3 spans 14 amino acids. Per germline, CDR1 SGHVS and CDR2 FQNEAQ. The chain's CDR3 is CARRWEKNGDEQYF. The DNA of the CDR3 is TGTGCAAGAAGATGGGAAAAAAATGGCGACGAGCAGTACTTC.

The table lists this clonotype with a few counts. This chain connects TRBV11-2 to TRBJ1-1; D gene uncertain. Germline loops: CDR1 SGHAT, CDR2 FQNNGV. CDR3 length: 15 amino acids. V was pared by 5 bases and J by 3 bases, with 16 bases between. Here the CDR3 reads CASSPGLQRDTEAFF. In nucleotides, the CDR3 is TGTGCCAGCAGCCCAGGTTTACAGAGAGACACTGAAGCTTTCTTT.

This clonotype was recorded a few times. The V gene is TRBV5-4, the J gene TRBJ2-3; 16 bases map to TRBD2. This CDR3 is built from 18 residues. Germline CDR1 reads SGHNT; CDR2 reads YYREEE (reference sequence). With V trimmed by 3 bases and J by 2 bases, 6 bases remained unmatched. CDR3 protein: CASSSGLAGGPHTDTQYF. The CDR3 DNA reads TGTGCCAGCAGCTCGGGACTAGCGGGAGGGCCCCACACAGATACGCAGTATTTT.

The V gene is TRBV19, the J gene TRBJ2-1, with TRBD2 identical over 9 bases. V dropped 4 bases and J dropped 4; count of bases not matched to a gene: 5. The CDR3 loop spans 15 amino acids. Germline assignment: CDR1 LNHDA and CDR2 SQIVND (reference sequence). The CDR3 bases are TGTGCCAGTAGTACCCTAGCGGGATCTTACAATGAGCAGTTCTTC. Amino acid sequence: CASSTLAGSYNEQFF. The full variable domain, rest sourced from reference TRBV19 and TRBJ2-1, is DGGITQSPKYLFRKEGQNVTLSCEQNLNHDAMYWYRQDPGQGLRLIYYSQIVNDFQKGDIAEGYSVSREKKESFPLTVTSAQKNPTAFYLCASSTLAGSYNEQFFGPGTRLTVL.

The rearrangement uses TRBV7-2 and TRBJ2-2; D is undetermined. The CDR3 contains 13 residues. Trimming shortened V by 4 bases and J by 4 bases, and 7 bases separated the two germline ends. Germline assignment: CDR1 SGHTA and CDR2 FQGNSA. The CDR3 DNA follows: TGTGCCAGCAGCTCGGCAGGCACCGGGGAGCTGTTTTTT. It yields the protein CASSSAGTGELFF. The entire variable domain, with the rest obtained from reference TRBV7-2 and TRBJ2-2, is as follows: GAGVSQSPSNKVTEKGKDVELRCDPISGHTALYWYRQSLGQGLEFLIYFQGNSAPDKSGLPSDRFSAERTGGSVSTLTIQRTQQEDSAVYLCASSSAGTGELFFGEGSRLTVL.

The chain combines TRBV10-3 with TRBJ2-1, with 11 bases identical to TRBD1. This CDR3 has 14 residues. Trimming cost V 10 bases and J 8 bases; bases outside gene matches: 10. CDR1 is ENHRY, CDR2 SYGVKD, per germline. CDR3 region: CATAPGQGVYEQFF. The DNA of the CDR3 is TGTGCCACGGCACCGGGACAGGGGGTTTATGAGCAGTTCTTC.

Only a few counts were recorded for this clonotype. This rearrangement joins TRBV6-1 to TRBJ2-2; D remains unclear. V was pared by 5 bases and J by 8 bases, with 6 bases between. The CDR3 contains 11 residues. Germline-derived CDR1 and CDR2 are MNHNS and SASEGT. The CDR3 DNA reads TGTGCCAGCAGTCGGATGGGGGAGCTGTTTTTT. Translated: CASSRMGELFF.

The chain employs TRBV7-8 and TRBJ1-4; tentatively, D is TRBD1 (5 bases). The V end lost 2 bases, the J end lost 8 bases, and 27 bases lay between the germline ends. Looked up from germline, CDR1 is SGHVS and CDR2 is FQNEAQ. The CDR3 covers 19 residues. The CDR3 sequence is CASSLRRGNRDGMLEKLFF. The CDR3 nucleotides read TGTGCCAGCAGCTTACGCCGTGGAAACCGGGACGGCATGCTGGAAAAACTGTTTTTT.

This clonotype was found many times. J is TRBJ2-7 and V is TRBV27; D remains ambiguous. Germline V gives CDR1 MNHEY, CDR2 SMNVEV (reference sequence). This CDR3 region has 13 residues. The V gene lost 0 bases and the J gene lost 5 bases, with 8 bases spanning the gap. The CDR3 protein is CASSLSNLNEQYF. As DNA, the CDR3 is TGTGCCAGCAGTTTATCGAATCTTAACGAGCAGTACTTC.

The rearrangement joins TRBV5-6 to TRBJ2-4; D remains ambiguous. The V end was cut by 0 bases, the J end by 9 bases, with 4 bases between. This CDR3 has 11 amino acids. Looked up from germline, CDR1 is SGHDT and CDR2 is YYEEEE. The CDR3 sequence: CASSLGGIQYF. The DNA of the CDR3 is TGTGCCAGCAGCTTGGGAGGCATTCAGTACTTC.

The rearrangement uses TRBV6-2 or TRBV6-3 and TRBJ2-5; TRBD2 matches 10 bases. The V gene end was trimmed by 4 bases and the J gene end by 2 bases; junction bases not matched to a gene: 7. From germline, CDR1 is MNHEY and CDR2 SVGEGT. CDR3 length: 16 amino acids. The CDR3 DNA follows: TGTGCCAGCAGTTTATCCGGGACTAGCGTACAAGAGACCCAGTACTTC. It specifies CASSLSGTSVQETQYF.

This sequence joins TRBV24-1 and TRBJ1-5, with D possibly TRBD1 on 5 matching bases. V shed 2 bases and J shed 1 base, with 5 bases lying between them. The CDR3 covers 14 residues. Germline assignment: CDR1 KGHDR and CDR2 SFDVKD. CDR3 amino acids: CATSDWGSNQPQHF. CDR3 nucleotide sequence: TGTGCCACCAGTGATTGGGGCAGCAATCAGCCCCAGCATTTT.